A single TCR beta chain is shown here with its context. Antigen unknown. It was with 60 Vbeta and 13 Jbeta primers that the PCR ran. Using immunoSEQ multiplex PCR, the repertoire was profiled, and TCRdb retains in-frame clones only, with some absent. The sample consists of approximately 150,000 clones, 73% of them appearing once. This sample stems from a study of cytomegalovirus exposure and HLA in healthy donors. Notes on the study in general: Versus the approximately 700-donor mean, an Asian-associated ancestry cluster reportedly showed fewer N-insertions in a later analysis. Later analysis demonstrated an association between a missense DCLRE1C variant and TCR beta V- and J-gene trimming. It was reported that TCR beta sequences correctly inferred the HLA-A and HLA-B alleles for most subjects.

Germline loops: CDR1 GTSNPN, CDR2 SVGIG (reference sequence). V shed 5 bases and J shed 2 bases, with 10 bases lying between them. This CDR3 spans 12 amino acids. The chain links TRBV30 to TRBJ2-7; D is perhaps TRBD1 (6 bases). This receptor was obtained from a woman between 18 and 30 years old in good health and CMV-seropositive. Material for sequencing was PBMCs. The CDR3 region has the DNA TGTGCCTGGGAGACAGGCGCCTACGAGCAGTACTTC. Translation gives CAWETGAYEQYF.